This T cell receptor (beta chain) was recorded in a study of technical replicates of blood from a handful of donors. The CDR3 has 15 amino acids. CDR1 and CDR2 from the germline V gene are LNHDA and SQIVND (reference sequence). Deletions cut 7 bases from V and 0 bases from J, with 13 bases between. Produced via immunoSEQ multiplex PCR; TCRdb's table is partial and in-frame only. Here the sample spans about 88,000 clones, 95% being singletons. Sequenced: T cells isolated from PBMCs. This TCR came from a human donor in good health. V usage is TRBV19 and J usage is TRBJ1-3, with TRBD1 as a possible D gene (5 bases). In DNA, the CDR3 is TGTGCCAGTACGCGGGGACGGTCCTCTGGAAACACCATATATTTT. It encodes CASTRGRSSGNTIYF.